This is a list of T cell receptor beta chains from one sample in a study of blood T cell repertoires in COVID-19. Sequencing used immunoSEQ multiplex PCR; TCRdb keeps in-frame clones, though not all of them. The data contain about 120,000 clones, roughly 90% of them singletons. The sequenced material came from peripheral blood. These receptors all stem from a human donor with acute or convalescent COVID-19. The donor label of this sample is uncertain. The conserved cysteine and the conserved F or W are not part of the CDR3 here. Fields, in order: CDR3 protein, J gene, V gene, D gene. A D gene is named only where the DNA matches it firmly.

ASEESRDVGYT	TRBJ1-2	TRBV19	NA
ASSRGINTEAF	TRBJ1-1	TRBV6-6	NA
ASSLGTGLDSPLH	TRBJ1-6	TRBV7-2	TRBD1
ASSPSEYVVGAQVGELF	TRBJ2-2	TRBV6-6	NA
ASSQGNVQAGGYT	TRBJ1-2	TRBV5-1	NA
ASSHTPRGQGAYNEQF	TRBJ2-1	TRBV4-3	TRBD1
AISEAGNQPQH	TRBJ1-5	TRBV10-3	NA
ASRPWGGEDGYT	TRBJ1-2	TRBV27	NA
SVDESRNTEAF	TRBJ1-1	TRBV29-1	NA
ASSYADSHTEAF	TRBJ1-1	TRBV6-5	NA
AWAGYYEQY	TRBJ2-7	TRBV30	NA
ASSSRALSGKQY	TRBJ2-7	TRBV28	TRBD2
ASSLVYSGPYEQY	TRBJ2-7	TRBV7-2	TRBD2
ASSSGGVEQY	TRBJ2-7	TRBV12-3/TRBV12-4	TRBD1
ASSVTGDTYEQY	TRBJ2-7	TRBV9	NA
ASSFVGGNQPQH	TRBJ1-5	TRBV19	NA
ASSQHEEYEQY	TRBJ2-7	TRBV4-1	NA
ASSSTQGDQPQH	TRBJ1-5	TRBV28	TRBD1
ASSEAGRTGTGELF	TRBJ2-2	TRBV6-1	TRBD1
ASSQDGTSGTKNIQY	TRBJ2-4	TRBV4-3	TRBD2
ASSPQGERGNTIY	TRBJ1-3	TRBV27	NA
ASSLSGQGSYT	TRBJ1-2	TRBV28	TRBD1
ASSEPLLLAYEQY	TRBJ2-7	TRBV10-1	NA
ASSWSRRANDYEQY	TRBJ2-7	TRBV7-9	NA
ASSYSSGLAGTDMSYNEQF	TRBJ2-1	TRBV6-2/TRBV6-3	TRBD2
SVIQQPNQPQH	TRBJ1-5	TRBV29-1	NA
ASSVAGIRYNEQF	TRBJ2-1	TRBV9	NA
ASKQGRTGNTIY	TRBJ1-3	TRBV6-5	TRBD1
ASKLGLAGRYEQY	TRBJ2-7	TRBV27	TRBD2
ASSRFQDVRSGNTIY	TRBJ1-3	TRBV14	NA
ASRPDRNTEAF	TRBJ1-1	TRBV28	NA
ASSTTQASPLH	TRBJ1-6	TRBV9	NA
ASSPGLAGGGNYVLT	TRBJ2-6	TRBV19	TRBD2
ASSYELPEAF	TRBJ1-1	TRBV6-2/TRBV6-3	NA
ASSYSFPLGELF	TRBJ2-2	TRBV6-5	NA
ASTRGARSEAF	TRBJ1-1	TRBV28	NA
ASSSTGTGYEQY	TRBJ2-7	TRBV7-9	TRBD1
ASSYSTGLSDGYT	TRBJ1-2	TRBV6-5	NA
ASSPAGYNEQF	TRBJ2-1	TRBV7-9	NA
ASIRDSLGYEQY	TRBJ2-7	TRBV6-5	NA
ASSPTLGTGELF	TRBJ2-2	TRBV5-1	NA